This TCR beta chain was documented in a study of technical replicates of blood from a handful of donors. TCRdb's table, derived via immunoSEQ multiplex PCR, lists solely in-frame clones and lacks some. This sample has under 100,000 clones, with roughly 93% found just once. V gave up 4 bases and J gave up 6 bases, with 10 bases separating them. The CDR3 length is 13 residues. CDR1 MNHEY and CDR2 SVGAGI come from the germline V gene. Sequencing used T cells isolated from PBMCs. The gene calls are TRBV6-5 and TRBJ2-1, with TRBD2 as a possible D gene (6 bases). The receptor comes from a human donor in good health. The CDR3 is CASSSGTFNEQFF. CDR3 sequence (DNA): TGTGCCAGCAGTTCAGGGACTTTCAATGAGCAGTTCTTC.